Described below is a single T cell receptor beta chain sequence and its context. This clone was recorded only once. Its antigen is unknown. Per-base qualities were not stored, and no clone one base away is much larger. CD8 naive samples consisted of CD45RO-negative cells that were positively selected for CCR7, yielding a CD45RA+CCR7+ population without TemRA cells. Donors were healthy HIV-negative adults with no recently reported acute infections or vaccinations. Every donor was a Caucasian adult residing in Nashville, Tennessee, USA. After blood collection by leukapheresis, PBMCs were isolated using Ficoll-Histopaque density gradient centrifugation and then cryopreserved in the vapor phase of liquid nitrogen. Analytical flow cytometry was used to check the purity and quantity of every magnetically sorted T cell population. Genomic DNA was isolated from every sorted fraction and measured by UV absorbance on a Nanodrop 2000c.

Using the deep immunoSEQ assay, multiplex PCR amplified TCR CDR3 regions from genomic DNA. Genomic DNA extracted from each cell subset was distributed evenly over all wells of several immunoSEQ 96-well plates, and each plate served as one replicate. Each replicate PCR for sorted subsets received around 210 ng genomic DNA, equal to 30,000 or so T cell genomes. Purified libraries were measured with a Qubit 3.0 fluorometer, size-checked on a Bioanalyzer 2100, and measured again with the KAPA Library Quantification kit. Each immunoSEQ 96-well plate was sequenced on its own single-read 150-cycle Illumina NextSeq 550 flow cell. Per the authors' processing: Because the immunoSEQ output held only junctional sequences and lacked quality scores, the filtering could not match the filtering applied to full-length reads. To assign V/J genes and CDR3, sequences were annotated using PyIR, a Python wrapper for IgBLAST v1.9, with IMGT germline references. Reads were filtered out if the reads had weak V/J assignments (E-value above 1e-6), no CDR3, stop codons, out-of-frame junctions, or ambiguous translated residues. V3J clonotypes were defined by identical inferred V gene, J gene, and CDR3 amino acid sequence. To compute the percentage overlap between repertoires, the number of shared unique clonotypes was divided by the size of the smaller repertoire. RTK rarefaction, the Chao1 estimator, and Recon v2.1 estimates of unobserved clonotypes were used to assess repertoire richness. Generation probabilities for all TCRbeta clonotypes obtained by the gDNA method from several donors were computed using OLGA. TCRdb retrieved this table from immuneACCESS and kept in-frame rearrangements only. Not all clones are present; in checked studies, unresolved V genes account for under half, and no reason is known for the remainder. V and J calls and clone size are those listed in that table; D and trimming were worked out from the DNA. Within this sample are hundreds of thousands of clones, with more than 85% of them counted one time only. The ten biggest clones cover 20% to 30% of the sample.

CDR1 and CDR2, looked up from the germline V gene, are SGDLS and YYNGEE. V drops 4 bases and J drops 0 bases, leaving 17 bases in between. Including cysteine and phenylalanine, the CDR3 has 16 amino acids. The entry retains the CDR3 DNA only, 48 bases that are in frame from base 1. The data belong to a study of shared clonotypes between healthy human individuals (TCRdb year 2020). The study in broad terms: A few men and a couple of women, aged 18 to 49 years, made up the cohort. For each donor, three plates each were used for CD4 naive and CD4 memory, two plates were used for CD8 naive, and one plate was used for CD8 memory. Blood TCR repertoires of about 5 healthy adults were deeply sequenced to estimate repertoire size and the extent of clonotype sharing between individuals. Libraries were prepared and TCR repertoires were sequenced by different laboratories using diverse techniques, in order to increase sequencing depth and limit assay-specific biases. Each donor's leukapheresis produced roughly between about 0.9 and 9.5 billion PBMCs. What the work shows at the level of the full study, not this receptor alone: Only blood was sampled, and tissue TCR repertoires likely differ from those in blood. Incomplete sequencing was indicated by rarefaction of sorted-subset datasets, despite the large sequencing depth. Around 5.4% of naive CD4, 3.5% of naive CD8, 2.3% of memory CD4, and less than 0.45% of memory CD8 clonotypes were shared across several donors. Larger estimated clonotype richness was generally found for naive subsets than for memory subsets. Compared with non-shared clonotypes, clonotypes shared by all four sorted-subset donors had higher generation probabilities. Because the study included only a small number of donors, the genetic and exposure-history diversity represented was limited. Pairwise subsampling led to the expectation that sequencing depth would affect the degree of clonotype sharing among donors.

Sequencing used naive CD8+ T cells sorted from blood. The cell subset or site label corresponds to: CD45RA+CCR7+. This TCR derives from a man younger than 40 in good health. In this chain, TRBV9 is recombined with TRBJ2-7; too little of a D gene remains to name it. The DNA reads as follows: TGTGCCAGCAGCCCCGGCGGCTTAAGGAGCTCCTACGAGCAGTACTTC. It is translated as CASSPGGLRSSYEQYF.